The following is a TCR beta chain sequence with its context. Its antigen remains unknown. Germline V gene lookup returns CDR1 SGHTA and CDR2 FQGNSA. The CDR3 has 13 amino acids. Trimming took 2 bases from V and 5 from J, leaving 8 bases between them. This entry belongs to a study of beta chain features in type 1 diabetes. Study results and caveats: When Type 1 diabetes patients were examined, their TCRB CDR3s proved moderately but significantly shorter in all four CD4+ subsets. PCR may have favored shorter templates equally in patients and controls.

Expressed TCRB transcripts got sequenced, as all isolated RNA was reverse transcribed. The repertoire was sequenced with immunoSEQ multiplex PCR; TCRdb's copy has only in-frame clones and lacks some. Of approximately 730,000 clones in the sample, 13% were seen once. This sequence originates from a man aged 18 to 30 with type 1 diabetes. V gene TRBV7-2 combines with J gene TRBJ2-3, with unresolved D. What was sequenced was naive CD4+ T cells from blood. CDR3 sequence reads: CASSLSEGDTQYF. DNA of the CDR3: TGTGCCAGCAGCTTATCCGAAGGAGATACGCAGTATTTT.